This TCR beta chain was identified during a study of cytomegalovirus exposure and HLA in healthy donors. On the study more broadly: In an early release, HLA-typed donors contributed 80 million to 95 million unique TCR sequences.

PCR involved 60 Vbeta and 13 Jbeta primers. The protocol was immunoSEQ multiplex PCR, while the TCRdb copy is restricted to in-frame clones and leaves out a portion. In all, the sample yields 45,000 to 60,000 clones. On this clone: Its antigen remains unknown.

V was trimmed by 0 bases and J by 4 bases, leaving 12 bases between them. The germline CDR1 and CDR2 sequences are GTSNPN and SVGIG (reference sequence). This CDR3 spans 14 amino acids. Study-level points and caveats: The Asian-associated ancestry cluster reportedly had fewer N-insertions than the 666-donor mean in a later analysis.

Input material: PBMCs. This receptor was taken from a woman in her thirties or forties in good health and CMV-seronegative. The chain links TRBV30 to TRBJ1-1, with a tentative D call TRBD1 (6 bases). The CDR3 nucleotides read TGTGCCTGGAGTGTACGCGGGGGCCCCACTGAAGCTTTCTTT. Amino acid sequence: CAWSVRGGPTEAFF.